A single sample gave rise to the 14 T cell receptor beta chains below, sequenced in a study of shared clonotypes between healthy human individuals. TCRdb's table, derived via immunoSEQ multiplex PCR, lists solely in-frame clones and lacks some. Of 550,000 to 850,000 clones detected, approximately 79% appear once; the ten largest clones hold approximately 1.8%. Material for sequencing was memory CD4+ T cells sorted from blood. The sample's subset: CD45RA-negative fraction. These receptors were obtained from a woman aged 25-40 years in good health.

The rearrangement links TRBV4-2 to TRBJ2-1; TRBD2 matches at 10 bases. CDR1 LGHNA and CDR2 YNFKEQ come from the germline V gene. The trim removed 3 bases at V and 5 bases at J, leaving 7 bases unmatched. This CDR3 spans 16 amino acids. The CDR3 DNA is TGTGCCAGCAGCCAGCAAGCGGGAGGGCGTAACAATGAGCAGTTCTTC. It translates to CASSQQAGGRNNEQFF.

This clone has a single count. The chain couples TRBV4-1 to TRBJ2-7; D gene unclear. The CDR3 is 17 residues long. CDR1 is MGHRA and CDR2 is YSYEKL in the germline V gene. Between the trimmed V and J ends, which lost 1 base and 1 base, there was a span of 17 bases. This chain's CDR3 is CASSQGALQLGSYEQYF. CDR3 bases: TGCGCCAGCAGCCAAGGGGCCCTCCAACTCGGATCCTACGAGCAGTACTTC.

The chain combines TRBV7-2 with TRBJ2-5; TRBD2 aligns across 12 bases. Germline CDR1 and CDR2: SGHTA and FQGNSA. The CDR3 length is 18 residues. J lost 1 base, V lost 5 bases, and 11 bases had no gene match. The CDR3 nucleotides read TGTGCCAGCAGCCAGCTAGCGGGAGGGTGGGCGCTCCAAGAGACCCAGTACTTC. Protein product: CASSQLAGGWALQETQYF.

The rearrangement uses TRBV7-2 and TRBJ2-2; 7 bases map to TRBD1. The CDR3 length is 14 residues. Germline V gives CDR1 SGHTA, CDR2 FQGNSA. The V and J ends lost 6 bases and 5 bases, in that order; junction bases with no gene match: 6. The CDR3 sequence is CASSKTGRTGELFF. CDR3 bases: TGTGCCAGCAGTAAGACAGGGAGAACCGGGGAGCTGTTTTTT.

CDR3 DNA: TGTGCCAGCAGCTTAGATTGGGGAAACTACGAGCAGTACTTC. Amino acids: CASSLDWGNYEQYF. The J gene is TRBJ2-7, the V gene TRBV11-2; D is ambiguous. Germline V gene lookup returns CDR1 SGHAT and CDR2 FQNNGV. The CDR3 covers 14 residues. Deletions cut 0 bases from V and 3 bases from J, with 9 bases between.

The gene calls are TRBV28 and TRBJ2-2; D call uncertain. Germline assignment: CDR1 MDHEN and CDR2 SYDVKM. This CDR3 has 18 residues. V was pared by 6 bases and J by 0 bases, with 20 bases between. For the CDR3, the DNA is TGTGCCAGCAGATCTTCGGTTTCGTGGAGATCGAACACCGGGGAGCTGTTTTTT. It encodes CASRSSVSWRSNTGELFF. The full variable domain, completed using reference TRBV28 and TRBJ2-2, is DVKVTQSSRYLVKRTGEKVFLECVQDMDHENMFWYRQDPGLGLRLIYFSYDVKMKEKGDIPEGYSVSREKKERFSLILESASTNQTSMYLCASRSSVSWRSNTGELFFGEGSRLTVL.

This clone occurred a few times. The chain links TRBV2 to TRBJ1-5; D is possibly TRBD1 (6 bases). The length of the CDR3 is 13 residues. Germline values: CDR1 SNHLY, CDR2 FYNNEI. Trimming shortened V by 11 bases and J by 1 base, and 12 bases separated the two germline ends. The CDR3 DNA reads as TGTGCCTCCCGACAGGAAAGCAATCAGCCCCAGCATTTT. It codes for CASRQESNQPQHF.

The V gene is TRBV4-2, the J gene TRBJ2-7, with a tentative D call TRBD2 (5 bases). The CDR3 loop spans 16 amino acids. Deletions cut 1 base from V and 5 bases from J, with 18 bases between. Germline V gene sequence: CDR1 LGHNA, CDR2 YNFKEQ. CDR3 nucleotides: TGTGCCAGCAGCCAAGCAGCAAGGACTGCGGTCGACGAGCAGTACTTC. Translated, it gives CASSQAARTAVDEQYF.

The chain employs TRBV2 and TRBJ1-1, with no clear D. The ends were cut back, 6 bases at V and 5 bases at J, with 16 bases in the middle. The germline gives CDR1 SNHLY, CDR2 FYNNEI. The CDR3 covers 14 residues. CDR3 DNA sequence: TGTGCCAGCAGGGACTGGGCCGCTCGGACTGAAGCTTTCTTT. It translates to CASRDWAARTEAFF. The full variable domain, with the rest looked up from reference TRBV2 and TRBJ1-1, is EPEVTQTPSHQVTQMGQEVILRCVPISNHLYFYWYRQILGQKVEFLVSFYNNEISEKSEIFDDQFSVERPDGSNFTLKIRSTKLEDSAMYFCASRDWAARTEAFFGQGTRLTVV.

The V and J genes are TRBV5-8 and TRBJ1-5, with 10 nucleotides matching TRBD1. The junction had 1 base not matched to a gene; V was cut back by 9 bases and J by 4 bases. Germline V gene data show CDR1 as SGHTS and CDR2 as YDEGEE. CDR3 size: 12 residues. CDR3 sequence (DNA): TGTGCCATGGGACAGGGGAATCAGCCCCAGCATTTT. It yields the protein CAMGQGNQPQHF.

The chain is built from TRBV5-1 and TRBJ2-5; 7 bases agree with TRBD2. The ends lost 7 bases at V and 5 bases at J; junction bases unmatched: 8. The germline V gene has CDR1 SGHRS and CDR2 YFSETQ. CDR3 length: 13 residues. CDR3 loop: CASLGGSGETQYF. The CDR3 region has the DNA TGCGCCAGCCTAGGCGGGAGCGGGGAGACCCAGTACTTC.

As to this clone: In the same sample, other DNA sequences code for this CDR3. This chain joins TRBV5-1 and TRBJ2-7, with TRBD1 matching over 7 bases. The CDR3 runs to 15 residues. With 0 bases clipped from V and 5 bases from J, the junction kept 8 bases outside the gene matches. The germline CDR1 and CDR2 sequences are SGHRS and YFSETQ. Here the CDR3 reads CASSLGDRDSNEQYF. In nucleotides, the CDR3 is TGCGCCAGCAGCTTGGGGGACCGGGACAGCAACGAGCAGTACTTC.

The chain links TRBV5-5 to TRBJ1-1; D remains ambiguous. Trimming took 0 bases from V and 8 from J, leaving 8 bases between them. The CDR3 contains 12 residues. Germline V gene data show CDR1 as SGHKS and CDR2 as YYEKEE (reference sequence). The CDR3 sequence is CASSLVGREAFF. DNA of the CDR3: TGTGCCAGCAGCTTGGTTGGTCGAGAAGCTTTCTTT.

This clone was seen more than once but under ten times. CDR3 in DNA: TGTGCCTGGAGTTTAGGGAGTCAGCCCCAGCATTTT. It specifies CAWSLGSQPQHF. The chain joins TRBV30 to TRBJ1-5; D is ambiguous. Trimming removed 2 bases from V and 6 bases from J, with 8 bases in between. The CDR3 has 12 residues. CDR1 GTSNPN and CDR2 SVGIG come from the germline V gene (reference sequence).